This is a list of T cell receptor beta chains from one sample in a study of blood T cell repertoires in COVID-19. Some clones are missing from TCRdb's copy, which holds only in-frame ones; the method was immunoSEQ multiplex PCR. The table has roughly 290,000 clones, around 85% seen once; the top ten hold about 4.1%. Sequencing used PBMCs or T cells enriched from blood (not recorded which). The receptors shown here come from a woman aged 25 to 45 who had recovered from COVID-19. Both conserved end residues are part of each CDR3. The D gene is left open where the match is weak. Clone sizes are given selectively: once, few, many, or a class where the clone is expanded.

J gene: TRBJ2-2; clone size: once; D gene: .; V gene: TRBV4-1; CDR3 protein: CASSQPGTQNTGELFF; CDR3 DNA: TGCGCCAGCAGCCAACCCGGGACTCAGAACACCGGGGAGCTGTTTTTT
J gene: TRBJ1-6; clone size: .; D gene: .; V gene: TRBV9; CDR3 protein: CASSEAGRNSPLHF; CDR3 DNA: TGTGCCAGCAGTGAAGCGGGGAGGAATTCACCCCTCCACTTT
J gene: TRBJ2-1; clone size: .; D gene: TRBD1; V gene: TRBV27; CDR3 protein: CASTSLTGGVEQFF; CDR3 DNA: TGTGCCAGCACTAGTCTGACAGGGGGGGTTGAGCAGTTCTTC
J gene: TRBJ1-2; clone size: .; D gene: TRBD1; V gene: TRBV10-3; CDR3 protein: CAISESGTGGGYTF; CDR3 DNA: TGTGCCATCAGTGAGTCCGGGACAGGGGGTGGCTACACCTTC
J gene: TRBJ1-3; clone size: .; D gene: .; V gene: TRBV18; CDR3 protein: CASSPLAGDGNTIYF; CDR3 DNA: TGTGCCAGCTCACCATTAGCAGGGGATGGAAACACCATATATTTT
J gene: TRBJ1-3; clone size: .; D gene: TRBD1; V gene: TRBV27; CDR3 protein: CASSGTGFSGNTIYF; CDR3 DNA: TGTGCCAGCAGTGGGACAGGGTTCTCTGGAAACACCATATATTTT
J gene: TRBJ1-2; clone size: .; D gene: TRBD1; V gene: TRBV5-6; CDR3 protein: CASSERGLVYGYTF; CDR3 DNA: TGTGCCAGCAGCGAAAGGGGGCTCGTCTATGGCTACACCTTC
J gene: TRBJ1-1; clone size: .; D gene: .; V gene: TRBV7-9; CDR3 protein: CASRLGEAAFF; CDR3 DNA: TGTGCCAGCAGGTTAGGGGAGGCCGCTTTCTTT
J gene: TRBJ2-6; clone size: .; D gene: TRBD1; V gene: TRBV3-1/TRBV3-2; CDR3 protein: CASSLGQGTSGANVLTF; CDR3 DNA: TGTGCCAGCAGCCTCGGACAGGGTACCTCTGGGGCCAACGTCCTGACTTTC
J gene: TRBJ2-3; clone size: .; D gene: TRBD2; V gene: TRBV9; CDR3 protein: CASSAYSGRETDTQYF; CDR3 DNA: TGTGCCAGCAGCGCCTATAGCGGGAGGGAAACAGATACGCAGTATTTT
J gene: TRBJ1-5; clone size: .; D gene: .; V gene: TRBV28; CDR3 protein: CASSFARFFFKAGARRTQHF; CDR3 DNA: TGTGCCAGCAGTTTCGCGCGCTTCTTTTTCAAGGCAGGGGCCAGGAGGACCCAGCATTTT
J gene: TRBJ2-5; clone size: .; D gene: TRBD1; V gene: TRBV24-1; CDR3 protein: CATSDPDRAGETQYF; CDR3 DNA: TGTGCCACCAGTGACCCGGACAGGGCAGGGGAGACCCAGTACTTC
J gene: TRBJ2-7; clone size: .; D gene: TRBD2; V gene: TRBV7-6; CDR3 protein: CASSLVGGGLSREQYF; CDR3 DNA: TGTGCCAGCAGCTTAGTCGGCGGGGGGCTAAGTCGGGAGCAGTACTTC
J gene: TRBJ2-5; clone size: once; D gene: .; V gene: TRBV5-1; CDR3 protein: CASRSRPQETQYF; CDR3 DNA: TGCGCCAGCAGATCGCGGCCACAAGAGACCCAGTACTTC
J gene: TRBJ1-1; clone size: .; D gene: .; V gene: TRBV7-2; CDR3 protein: CASSLRRTDEAFF; CDR3 DNA: TGTGCCAGCAGCTTACGAAGGACTGATGAAGCTTTCTTT
J gene: TRBJ1-5; clone size: .; D gene: .; V gene: TRBV19; CDR3 protein: CASSWDGSQPQHF; CDR3 DNA: TGTGCCAGTAGTTGGGACGGGAGTCAGCCCCAGCATTTT
J gene: TRBJ2-7; clone size: few; D gene: TRBD2; V gene: TRBV28; CDR3 protein: CASSSSSGASYEQYF; CDR3 DNA: TGTGCCAGCAGCTCATCTAGCGGGGCCTCCTACGAGCAGTACTTC
J gene: TRBJ1-1; clone size: .; D gene: .; V gene: TRBV11-3; CDR3 protein: CASSSSGRTEAFF; CDR3 DNA: TGTGCCAGCAGCTCGAGCGGACGCACTGAAGCTTTCTTT
J gene: TRBJ2-2; clone size: .; D gene: .; V gene: TRBV5-1; CDR3 protein: CASSPAWAETGELFF; CDR3 DNA: TGCGCCAGCAGCCCGGCGTGGGCAGAGACCGGGGAGCTGTTTTTT
J gene: TRBJ1-5; clone size: .; D gene: .; V gene: TRBV27; CDR3 protein: CASSLSHGQGGQPQHF; CDR3 DNA: TGTGCCAGCAGTTTAAGTCACGGCCAGGGTGGTCAGCCCCAGCATTTT
J gene: TRBJ1-4; clone size: .; D gene: TRBD1; V gene: TRBV3-1/TRBV3-2; CDR3 protein: CASSHPRAQGYNEKLFF; CDR3 DNA: TGTGCCAGCAGCCACCCTCGCGCACAGGGGTATAATGAAAAACTGTTTTTT
J gene: TRBJ1-4; clone size: .; D gene: TRBD1; V gene: TRBV7-7; CDR3 protein: CASSPGQGPNEKLFF; CDR3 DNA: TGTGCCAGCAGCCCCGGACAGGGGCCTAATGAAAAACTGTTTTTT
J gene: TRBJ2-7; clone size: few; D gene: .; V gene: TRBV5-4; CDR3 protein: CASSQYRGGNYEQYF; CDR3 DNA: TGTGCCAGCAGCCAATACAGGGGGGGCAACTACGAGCAGTACTTC
J gene: TRBJ1-5; clone size: .; D gene: TRBD1; V gene: TRBV7-9; CDR3 protein: CASSLGSGGPQHF; CDR3 DNA: TGTGCCAGCAGCTTAGGTTCAGGGGGGCCCCAGCATTTT
J gene: TRBJ1-4; clone size: once; D gene: .; V gene: TRBV27; CDR3 protein: CASRPGATNEKLFF; CDR3 DNA: TGTGCCAGCAGGCCGGGGGCAACTAATGAAAAACTGTTTTTT
J gene: TRBJ1-1; clone size: .; D gene: .; V gene: TRBV5-1; CDR3 protein: CASSSSTDGLTEAFF; CDR3 DNA: TGCGCCAGCAGCTCTTCTACTGACGGACTCACTGAAGCTTTCTTT
J gene: TRBJ2-7; clone size: once; D gene: .; V gene: TRBV19; CDR3 protein: CASRFANEQYF; CDR3 DNA: TGTGCCAGCCGGTTTGCGAACGAGCAGTACTTC
J gene: TRBJ1-1; clone size: .; D gene: TRBD1; V gene: TRBV28; CDR3 protein: CASSFPTGANTEAFF; CDR3 DNA: TGTGCCAGCAGTTTCCCGACAGGGGCGAACACTGAAGCTTTCTTT
J gene: TRBJ1-5; clone size: .; D gene: TRBD1; V gene: TRBV18; CDR3 protein: CASSLGRQGNSNQPQHF; CDR3 DNA: TGTGCCAGCTCACTTGGGAGACAGGGCAATAGCAATCAGCCCCAGCATTTT
J gene: TRBJ2-7; clone size: .; D gene: .; V gene: TRBV29-1; CDR3 protein: CSVGRGDIYEQYF; CDR3 DNA: TGCAGCGTAGGCAGGGGGGATATCTACGAGCAGTACTTC
J gene: TRBJ2-4; clone size: .; D gene: .; V gene: TRBV18; CDR3 protein: CASSPDVRVRDIQYF; CDR3 DNA: TGTGCCAGCTCACCTGACGTCCGGGTGAGGGACATTCAGTACTTC
J gene: TRBJ2-3; clone size: .; D gene: TRBD1; V gene: TRBV10-1; CDR3 protein: CASSEPGTGDTDTQYF; CDR3 DNA: TGCGCCAGCAGTGAGCCGGGGACAGGGGATACAGATACGCAGTATTTT
J gene: TRBJ1-1; clone size: .; D gene: .; V gene: TRBV7-8; CDR3 protein: CASRTTPTGYTEAFF; CDR3 DNA: TGTGCCAGCAGAACAACCCCTACAGGGTACACTGAAGCTTTCTTT
J gene: TRBJ2-3; clone size: .; D gene: .; V gene: TRBV7-9; CDR3 protein: CASSLLVITDTQYF; CDR3 DNA: TGTGCCAGCAGCTTACTCGTAATCACAGATACGCAGTATTTT
J gene: TRBJ1-2; clone size: .; D gene: TRBD1; V gene: TRBV28; CDR3 protein: CASHRGQGIIYGYTF; CDR3 DNA: TGTGCCAGCCATAGGGGGCAGGGAATTATCTATGGCTACACCTTC
J gene: TRBJ2-1; clone size: .; D gene: TRBD1; V gene: TRBV7-9; CDR3 protein: CASSPKDRDQQFF; CDR3 DNA: TGTGCCAGCAGCCCGAAGGACAGGGATCAGCAGTTCTTC
J gene: TRBJ2-1; clone size: .; D gene: .; V gene: TRBV1; CDR3 protein: CTSPLGTSLRKQFF; CDR3 DNA: TGCACCAGCCCCCTGGGGACTAGCCTCCGCAAGCAGTTCTTC
J gene: TRBJ1-5; clone size: .; D gene: TRBD1; V gene: TRBV28; CDR3 protein: CASSFVSTGGKTPQHF; CDR3 DNA: TGTGCCAGCAGTTTCGTATCAACAGGGGGAAAAACCCCCCAGCATTTT
J gene: TRBJ1-2; clone size: .; D gene: .; V gene: TRBV6-1; CDR3 protein: CASSEGLGGRMGYGYTF; CDR3 DNA: TGTGCCAGCAGTGAAGGGCTGGGGGGGCGGATGGGCTATGGCTACACCTTC
J gene: TRBJ1-2; clone size: .; D gene: .; V gene: TRBV10-1; CDR3 protein: CASSETGNNYGYTF; CDR3 DNA: TGCGCCAGCAGTGAGACAGGGAACAACTATGGCTACACCTTC
J gene: TRBJ1-1; clone size: .; D gene: .; V gene: TRBV2; CDR3 protein: CASRWAENTEAFF; CDR3 DNA: TGTGCCAGCAGGTGGGCCGAGAACACTGAAGCTTTCTTT
J gene: TRBJ2-7; clone size: .; D gene: .; V gene: TRBV30; CDR3 protein: CAWSQVEGYEQYF; CDR3 DNA: TGTGCCTGGAGTCAGGTAGAAGGCTACGAGCAGTACTTC
J gene: TRBJ2-1; clone size: .; D gene: TRBD2; V gene: TRBV10-3; CDR3 protein: CAISESTRSSGRDEQFF; CDR3 DNA: TGTGCCATCAGTGAGTCCACCCGGTCTAGCGGGAGGGATGAGCAGTTCTTC
J gene: TRBJ2-6; clone size: .; D gene: TRBD1; V gene: TRBV19; CDR3 protein: CASKRKQGASSGANVLTF; CDR3 DNA: TGTGCCAGTAAAAGAAAACAGGGGGCGAGCTCTGGGGCCAACGTCCTGACTTTC
J gene: TRBJ2-1; clone size: .; D gene: .; V gene: TRBV11-2; CDR3 protein: CASSSQGSTYNEQFF; CDR3 DNA: TGTGCCAGCAGCTCGCAGGGGAGTACCTACAATGAGCAGTTCTTC
J gene: TRBJ2-6; clone size: .; D gene: TRBD1; V gene: TRBV24-1; CDR3 protein: CATSDSDRARSGANVLTF; CDR3 DNA: TGTGCCACCAGTGACTCTGACAGGGCCAGATCTGGGGCCAACGTCCTGACTTTC
J gene: TRBJ1-6; clone size: .; D gene: .; V gene: TRBV7-2; CDR3 protein: CASSLARDGGFNSPLHF; CDR3 DNA: TGTGCCAGCAGCTTAGCCCGGGACGGAGGGTTTAATTCACCCCTCCACTTT
J gene: TRBJ1-2; clone size: .; D gene: .; V gene: TRBV28; CDR3 protein: CASSPLAGASSAYGYTF; CDR3 DNA: TGTGCCAGCAGCCCGTTGGCAGGGGCCTCCTCTGCATATGGCTACACCTTC